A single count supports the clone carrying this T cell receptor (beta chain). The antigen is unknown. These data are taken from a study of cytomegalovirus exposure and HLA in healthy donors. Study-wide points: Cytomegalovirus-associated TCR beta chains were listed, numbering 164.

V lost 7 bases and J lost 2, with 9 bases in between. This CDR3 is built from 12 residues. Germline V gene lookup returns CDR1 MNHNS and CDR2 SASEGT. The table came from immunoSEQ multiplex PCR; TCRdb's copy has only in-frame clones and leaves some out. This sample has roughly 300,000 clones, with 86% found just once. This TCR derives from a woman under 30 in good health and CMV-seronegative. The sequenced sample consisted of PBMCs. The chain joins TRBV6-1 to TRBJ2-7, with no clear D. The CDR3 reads CASKETTYEQYF. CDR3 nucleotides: TGTGCCAGCAAGGAGACCACCTACGAGCAGTACTTC.